This T cell receptor beta chain comes out of a study of shared T cell receptors in the human thymus. The sample holds one count of this clone. Method: immunoSEQ multiplex PCR; TCRdb's copy keeps in-frame clones and lacks some. The table shows around 68,000 clones, with nearly 95% occurring only once. Sequencing used thymocytes. The TCR sequence derives from a human donor.

The DNA of the CDR3 is TGTGCCAGCAGCCAAGAAACGCGCTTGGGTGGCTACACCTTC. Residues: CASSQETRLGGYTF. This chain connects TRBV14 to TRBJ1-2; no definite D call. V was shortened by 0 bases and J by 7 bases, with 12 bases between the two germline ends. This CDR3 contains 14 residues. The germline CDR1 and CDR2 sequences are SGHDN and FVKESK. The variable domain in full, with the rest retrieved from reference TRBV14 and TRBJ1-2, is EAGVTQFPSHSVIEKGQTVTLRCDPISGHDNLYWYRRVMGKEIKFLLHFVKESKQDESGMPNNRFLAERTGGTYSTLKVQPAELEDSGVYFCASSQETRLGGYTFGSGTRLTVV.